This passage covers 4 T cell receptor beta chains from one sample sequenced in a study of blood T cell repertoires in COVID-19 (dated by TCRdb to about 2020). The library was produced with the immunoSEQ multiplex PCR assay. TCRdb re-hosts the immuneACCESS table, in-frame sequences only. Its copies lack some clones; in the studies checked, an unresolved V gene accounts for under half of them, and the cause for the rest is not known. The sample table contains nearly 90,000 clones; only one count was recorded for around 89% of them. Roughly 0.43% of the sample rests with the top ten. The sample taken for sequencing was peripheral blood. The receptors were sampled from a man aged 60-69 years with acute or convalescent COVID-19.

Of note for this clone: The same CDR3 also results from other DNA sequences found in this sample. The chain recombines TRBV7-3 with TRBJ2-3, with 11 bases fitting TRBD2. CDR3 length equals 15 residues. V was pared by 6 bases and J by 0 bases, with 2 bases of the junction left unmatched. CDR1 is SGHTA and CDR2 is FQGTGA in the germline V gene. CDR3 amino acids: CASSLAGGSTDTQYF. CDR3 coding DNA: TGTGCCAGCAGTTTAGCGGGAGGGAGCACAGATACGCAGTATTTT.

The chain couples TRBV5-1 to TRBJ1-4, with a tentative D call TRBD1 (6 bases). The CDR3 runs to 14 residues. The V end lost 0 bases, the J end lost 8 bases, and 11 bases lay between the germline ends. Germline lookup yields CDR1 SGHRS and CDR2 YFSETQ. In DNA, the CDR3 is TGCGCCAGCAGCTTGGACAGGGTTGAGGAAAAACTGTTTTTT. Translation gives CASSLDRVEEKLFF.

This clone was detected once. The chain recombines TRBV5-4 with TRBJ2-4; the match to TRBD1 covers 10 bases. The ends lost 4 bases at V and 0 bases at J; junction bases unmatched: 13. The CDR3 extends over 19 amino acids. Germline lookup yields CDR1 SGHNT and CDR2 YYREEE (reference sequence). CDR3 amino acids: CASSASGTGVPLAKNIQYF. For the CDR3, the DNA is TGTGCCAGCAGCGCGAGCGGGACAGGGGTCCCCCTAGCCAAAAACATTCAGTACTTC. The complete variable domain, with remaining parts taken from reference TRBV5-4 and TRBJ2-4, reads ETGVTQSPTHLIKTRGQQVTLRCSSQSGHNTVSWYQQALGQGPQFIFQYYREEENGRGNFPPRFSGLQFPNYSSELNVNALELDDSALYLCASSASGTGVPLAKNIQYFGAGTRLSVL.

The chain employs TRBV2 and TRBJ2-3; the match to TRBD1 covers 8 bases. Per the germline V gene, CDR1 is SNHLY and CDR2 is FYNNEI. This CDR3 contains 16 residues. The V gene end was trimmed by 7 bases and the J gene end by 2 bases; junction bases not matched to a gene: 11. The CDR3 DNA reads TGTGCCAGCACTAGGACAGGGAGAGGGGACACAGATACGCAGTATTTT. Amino acids: CASTRTGRGDTDTQYF.